A single sample gave rise to the 5 T cell receptor beta chains below, sequenced in a study of blood T cell repertoires in COVID-19. Only in-frame clones appear in the TCRdb table, and some are missing; sequencing was by immunoSEQ multiplex PCR. The data hold about 66,000 clones, with roughly 86% observed a single time. The sequencing input was peripheral blood. These receptors all stem from a man aged 50 to 59 with active COVID-19.

V and J are TRBV30 and TRBJ2-2, with 7 bases fitting TRBD1. V lost 2 bases to trimming and J lost 3 bases; unmatched junction nucleotides: 6. The CDR3 length is 15 residues. Germline V gene lookup returns CDR1 GTSNPN and CDR2 SVGIG (reference sequence). This CDR3 is CAWSLRDRYTGELFF. Written as DNA, the CDR3 is TGTGCCTGGAGTCTCCGGGACAGATACACCGGGGAGCTGTTTTTT.

This clone was seen only once. The chain employs TRBV7-9 and TRBJ2-3; D might be TRBD1 (6 bases). V dropped 4 bases and J dropped 2 bases, with 16 bases sitting between them. The CDR3 has 16 residues. Germline V gives CDR1 SEHNR, CDR2 FQNEAQ (reference sequence). The CDR3 DNA reads as TGTGCCAGCAGCTCCCCACTCGCAGGGGTCACAGATACGCAGTATTTT. Encoded protein: CASSSPLAGVTDTQYF.

The rearrangement uses TRBV5-5 and TRBJ2-1; 8 positions match TRBD1. The length of the CDR3 is 18 residues. V dropped 2 bases and J dropped 3; count of bases not matched to a gene: 13. CDR1 SGHKS and CDR2 YYEKEE come from the germline V gene (reference sequence). CDR3 residues: CASSFRERTGGNYNEQFF. The CDR3 nucleotides are TGTGCCAGCAGCTTCCGCGAAAGAACAGGGGGTAACTACAATGAGCAGTTCTTC. The full variable domain, in which reference TRBV5-5 and TRBJ2-1 provide the parts outside the CDR3, is DAGVTQSPTHLIKTRGQQVTLRCSPISGHKSVSWYQQVLGQGPQFIFQYYEKEERGRGNFPDRFSARQFPNYSSELNVNALLLGDSALYLCASSFRERTGGNYNEQFFGPGTRLTVL.

The J gene is TRBJ1-6, the V gene TRBV9; 11 bases line up with TRBD1. The V and J ends lost 4 bases and 9 bases, in that order; junction bases with no gene match: 6. Germline-derived CDR1 and CDR2 are SGDLS and YYNGEE. This CDR3 region has 15 residues. The CDR3 nucleotides are TGTGCCAGCAGCCCGGGACAGGGGGTTCGTTCACCCCTCCACTTT. Protein product: CASSPGQGVRSPLHF.

The V call is TRBV15, the J call TRBJ2-1; 12 nucleotides match TRBD2. The J segment lost 8 bases and the V segment lost 3 bases, leaving 5 bases of the junction unmatched. The CDR3 loop spans 15 amino acids. From germline, CDR1 is LNHNV and CDR2 YYDKDF (reference sequence). The CDR3 coding sequence is TGTGCCACCAGCAGCGGGACTAGCGGGTATGATGAGCAGTTCTTC. Its translation: CATSSGTSGYDEQFF.